Listed below are T cell receptor beta chains from one sample, sequenced in a study of human versus mouse CDR3 diversity and MHC coevolution. The method was immunoSEQ multiplex PCR; TCRdb's version includes in-frame clones alone and lacks a portion of them. The sample has 55,000 to 65,000 clones; around 94% are singletons. The sample comprised naive CD4+ T cells from blood. These receptor sequences come from a person between 55 and 69 years old in good health. The CDR3 runs from the conserved cysteine through the conserved F or W. Fields, in order: clone size, D gene, V gene, J gene, CDR3 DNA, CDR3 protein. A D gene is named only where the DNA matches it firmly. Clone size, where shown, is once, few, many, or a class for clones that have expanded.

>.|TRBD1|TRBV6-4|TRBJ2-3
TGTGCCAGCAGTGACAGTGGACAGGTCACAGATACGCAGTATTTT
CASSDSGQVTDTQYF
>.|.|TRBV18|TRBJ1-2
TGTGCCAGCTCAGTGGACTCTGGTGCTAACTATGGCTACACCTTC
CASSVDSGANYGYTF
>.|TRBD1|TRBV14|TRBJ2-7
TGTGCCAGCAGCAAAGGACAGGGCTTTTCTTACGAGCAGTACTTC
CASSKGQGFSYEQYF
>.|.|TRBV11-3|TRBJ1-1
TGTGCCAGCAGCTGGGCAGGGGCGAACACTGAAGCTTTCTTT
CASSWAGANTEAFF
>.|TRBD2|TRBV9|TRBJ2-1
TGTGCCAGCAGCCCCGAGACTAGCGGGAGGAATGAGCAGTTCTTC
CASSPETSGRNEQFF
>.|TRBD1|TRBV5-8|TRBJ2-2
TGTGCCAGCAGCTTTTCGGGGGACAGGGTAGTCACCGGGGAGCTGTTTTTT
CASSFSGDRVVTGELFF
>.|TRBD2|TRBV9|TRBJ2-5
TGTGCCAGCAGCGTAGCGGGGGGTCCTCAAGAGACCCAGTACTTC
CASSVAGGPQETQYF
>.|TRBD2|TRBV30|TRBJ2-2
TGTGCCTGGGAGACTAGCGGGAGGATCACCGGGGAGCTGTTTTTT
CAWETSGRITGELFF
>.|.|TRBV9|TRBJ1-1
TGTGCCAGCAGCGTAGAACCGGGCACTGAAGCTTTCTTT
CASSVEPGTEAFF
>.|TRBD2|TRBV11-3|TRBJ2-3
TGTGCCAGCAGCTTGCTAGCGGGAGTAGATACGCAGTATTTT
CASSLLAGVDTQYF
>once|TRBD1|TRBV2|TRBJ2-1
TGTGCCAGCAGTGGACAGGGGGTGGGTGAGCAGTTCTTC
CASSGQGVGEQFF
>once|TRBD2|TRBV10-1|TRBJ2-3
TGCGCCAGCAGTCCTGGCCCCGGGTTCACGACTAGCGGGGATAGCACAGATACGCAGTATTTT
CASSPGPGFTTSGDSTDTQYF
>.|.|TRBV6-6|TRBJ2-2
TGTGCCAGCAGTCCCGGAGGGCAGAACACCGGGGAGCTGTTTTTT
CASSPGGQNTGELFF
>once|TRBD2|TRBV5-1|TRBJ2-1
TGCGCCAGCAGTCAGAGCCCCGGACTAGCGGGAGGTCTGGGGTCCAATGAGCAGTTCTTC
CASSQSPGLAGGLGSNEQFF
>.|TRBD1|TRBV15|TRBJ2-7
TGTGCCACCAGCAGAGATAGATGGACAGGGGGCGAGAGAGGGGAGCAGTACTTC
CATSRDRWTGGERGEQYF
>.|TRBD1|TRBV6-1|TRBJ1-1
TGTGCCAGCAGTTTGGGACAGGTGACTGAAGCTTTCTTT
CASSLGQVTEAFF
>.|TRBD2|TRBV18|TRBJ2-1
TGTGCCAGCTCACCACTGGCCGTACTAGCGGGAGGAGGAAATGAGCAGTTCTTC
CASSPLAVLAGGGNEQFF
>.|TRBD2|TRBV19|TRBJ2-3
TGTGCCAGTAGTCAGGCGGGAGGGGGGGATACGCAGTATTTT
CASSQAGGGDTQYF
>.|.|TRBV10-2|TRBJ2-7
TGCGCCATCCAACAGGGCAGCTCCTACGAGCAGTACTTC
CAIQQGSSYEQYF
>.|.|TRBV6-1|TRBJ1-1
TGTGCCAGCACTGAGGGGGATTTCGGGAGCACTGAAGCTTTCTTT
CASTEGDFGSTEAFF
>.|.|TRBV7-5|TRBJ2-3
TGTGCCAGAAGCTTAGTGTCTAGCTTTAGCACAGATACGCAGTATTTT
CARSLVSSFSTDTQYF
>once|TRBD1|TRBV5-4|TRBJ2-7
TGTGCCAGCAGCCCCCGGACAGGGACTGGCGAGCAGTACTTC
CASSPRTGTGEQYF
>.|.|TRBV11-2|TRBJ2-7
TGTGCCAGCAGCGAGCTTCGGATCGGAGACGAGCAGTACTTC
CASSELRIGDEQYF
>.|.|TRBV5-4|TRBJ2-5
TGTGCCACCAAAGGGGGAACTGCGGAGACCCAGTACTTC
CATKGGTAETQYF
>.|.|TRBV7-2|TRBJ2-3
TGTGCCAGCAGCGTAGGCGCTAGCTTTGATACGCAGTATTTT
CASSVGASFDTQYF
>.|.|TRBV5-6|TRBJ2-7
TGTGCCAGCAGCTTTCTAGCGAACTCCTACGAGCAGTACTTC
CASSFLANSYEQYF
>once|.|TRBV7-3|TRBJ2-2
TGTGCCAGCAGCTTAAATCAGGGGATCGGGGAGCTGTTTTTT
CASSLNQGIGELFF
>.|TRBD1|TRBV19|TRBJ2-7
TGTGCCAGTAGTTTCAAATGGGACAGGGGGGACGAGCAGTACTTC
CASSFKWDRGDEQYF
>.|TRBD1|TRBV18|TRBJ2-7
TGTGCCAGCTCATCCGGACAGGCCTCCTACGAGCAGTACTTC
CASSSGQASYEQYF
>.|TRBD1|TRBV5-1|TRBJ2-7
TGCGCCAGCAGTCGGGACAGAATAACGGGAGAGCAGTACTTC
CASSRDRITGEQYF
>.|.|TRBV5-1|TRBJ1-1
TGCGCCAGCAGCTTGGAGGGGGTGAACACTGAAGCTTTCTTT
CASSLEGVNTEAFF
>.|TRBD2|TRBV9|TRBJ2-5
TGTGCCAGCGGTATAGCGGGAGGGGGGGAGACCCAGTACTTC
CASGIAGGGETQYF
>.|.|TRBV5-5|TRBJ2-7
TGTGCCAGCAACTCCGGGCCTAGCTACGAGCAGTACTTC
CASNSGPSYEQYF
>once|TRBD1|TRBV28|TRBJ1-2
TGTGCCAGCAGTTCGAGGACAGGGGGCGAGTATGGCTACACCTTC
CASSSRTGGEYGYTF
>.|TRBD2|TRBV7-3|TRBJ2-1
TGTGCCAGCAGCTTAACCGGCAGCCGGGGGGATGAGCAGTTCTTC
CASSLTGSRGDEQFF
>.|TRBD1|TRBV2|TRBJ1-2
TGTGCCAGCAGCGGAACAGGGGCGACGGGCTACACCTTC
CASSGTGATGYTF
>.|.|TRBV18|TRBJ2-7
TGTGCCAGCTCACTTGGAAGCCTAGACTACGAGCAGTACTTC
CASSLGSLDYEQYF
>.|TRBD1|TRBV5-1|TRBJ1-2
TGCGCCAGCAGCCCGGGACAGGGGGCGTCCTATGGCTACACCTTC
CASSPGQGASYGYTF
>.|TRBD2|TRBV5-1|TRBJ2-3
TGCGCCAGCAGCTTGCAAGCGGGAATCACAGATACGCAGTATTTT
CASSLQAGITDTQYF
>.|TRBD2|TRBV5-4|TRBJ2-1
TGTGCCAGCAGCCGCCCTAGCGGGACCTACAATGAGCAGTTCTTC
CASSRPSGTYNEQFF
>.|TRBD2|TRBV7-6|TRBJ2-1
TGTGCCAGCAGCTTAGGGGAGGGAGGTAGCGGGGGCAATGAGCAGTTCTTC
CASSLGEGGSGGNEQFF
>.|TRBD2|TRBV5-4|TRBJ2-3
TGTGCCAGCAGCTTGGCCGGAGCGGGAGGGAATACGCAGTATTTT
CASSLAGAGGNTQYF
>.|.|TRBV10-3|TRBJ2-7
TGTGCCATCAGTGAGTCGCGGGGCGTCTCAACCGAGCAGTACTTC
CAISESRGVSTEQYF
>.|TRBD2|TRBV4-2|TRBJ2-5
TGTGCCAGCAAAAGGGAAAGCGGGGCCCAAGAGACCCAGTACTTC
CASKRESGAQETQYF
>once|TRBD1|TRBV10-3|TRBJ1-1
TGTGCCATCACACAACAGGGGGCGAACACTGAAGCTTTCTTT
CAITQQGANTEAFF
>.|TRBD1|TRBV5-4|TRBJ2-6
TGTGCCAGCAGCCCCTATTTGGGACAGGGGAGGACTGGGGCCAACGTCCTGACTTTC
CASSPYLGQGRTGANVLTF
>.|.|TRBV6-5|TRBJ2-7
TGTGCCAGCAGTGAACCGATAGTCCCCTACGAGCAGTACTTC
CASSEPIVPYEQYF
>.|.|TRBV18|TRBJ2-7
TGTGCCAGCTCCATCCGGGGAAACTTCCCCTACGAGCAGTACTTC
CASSIRGNFPYEQYF
>.|.|TRBV9|TRBJ2-1
TGTGCCAGCAGCGTAGAGGAAGGGAGGAGGTCCTACAATGAGCAGTTCTTC
CASSVEEGRRSYNEQFF
>.|TRBD1|TRBV5-4|TRBJ2-5
TGTGCCAGCAGCCTGACAGGGGTAGAGACCCAGTACTTC
CASSLTGVETQYF
>.|TRBD1|TRBV28|TRBJ2-1
TGTGCCAGCATCGGACAGGGGGTCTACAATGAGCAGTTCTTC
CASIGQGVYNEQFF
>.|.|TRBV2|TRBJ2-7
TGTGCCAGCAGTGAATTCGAAAGATACGAGCAGTACTTC
CASSEFERYEQYF